Following are 19 T cell receptor beta chains from one sample sequenced in a study of T cell responses to AZD1222 COVID-19 vaccine. Assay: immunoSEQ multiplex PCR; the TCRdb copy retains only in-frame clones and omits some. The sample carries fewer than 150,000 clones, 85% to 90% recorded once. Sequences were derived from peripheral blood, sampled 28 days after the second AZD1222 dose. Receptors originate from an adult who received the AZD1222 COVID-19 vaccine.

This chain links TRBV6-2 or TRBV6-3 with TRBJ2-3; TRBD2 might be the D (6 bases). V was trimmed by 2 bases and J by 2 bases, leaving 11 bases between them. Germline V gene sequence: CDR1 MNHEY, CDR2 SVGEGT. The CDR3 consists of 15 residues. CDR3 nucleotide sequence: TGTGCCAGCAGTTACGTCGGGACTTCCACAGATACGCAGTATTTT. Amino acids: CASSYVGTSTDTQYF.

The gene calls are TRBV15 and TRBJ2-7; D is undetermined. The V gene lost 9 bases and the J gene lost 0 bases, with 12 bases spanning the gap. The length of the CDR3 is 13 residues. Germline lookup yields CDR1 LNHNV and CDR2 YYDKDF (reference sequence). CDR3 in amino acids: CATGDTYSYEQYF. CDR3 nucleotides: TGTGCCACTGGAGACACTTACTCCTACGAGCAGTACTTC. The full variable domain, completed using reference TRBV15 and TRBJ2-7, is DAMVIQNPRYQVTQFGKPVTLSCSQTLNHNVMYWYQQKSSQAPKLLFHYYDKDFNNEADTPDNFQSRRPNTSFCFLDIRSPGLGDTAMYLCATGDTYSYEQYFGPGTRLTVT.

This chain's CDR3 is CASSATGTLSVWYGYTF. CDR3 DNA: TGTGCCAGCAGTGCAACCGGGACGCTGTCCGTTTGGTATGGCTACACCTTC. V and J are TRBV2 and TRBJ1-2; weak D call: TRBD1 (5 bases). The CDR3 is 17 residues long. V lost 4 bases, J lost 5 bases, and 23 bases lay in between. CDR1 SNHLY and CDR2 FYNNEI come from the germline V gene.

This clone was recorded once. This chain joins TRBV7-9 and TRBJ1-1; possible D gene TRBD1, 6 bases. The V and J ends lost 5 bases and 5 bases respectively, with 9 bases between them. CDR3 length: 12 amino acids. Per the germline V gene, CDR1 is SEHNR and CDR2 is FQNEAQ (reference sequence). CDR3 in DNA: TGTGCCAGCAGCAAAGGGGGGACTGAAGCTTTCTTT. Translated: CASSKGGTEAFF.

The chain uses TRBV6-1 and TRBJ2-5; D unresolved. Trimming cost V 2 bases and J 0 bases, with 10 bases left between them. The V gene's germline CDR1 is MNHNS and CDR2 SASEGT. There are 15 residues in the CDR3. The CDR3 nucleotides are TGTGCCAGCAGTGAAACGCTGACGGACCAAGAGACCCAGTACTTC. Translated: CASSETLTDQETQYF.

The chain is built from TRBV6-5 and TRBJ1-4, with TRBD1 matching over 7 bases. With 6 bases clipped from V and 5 bases from J, the junction kept 9 bases outside the gene matches. The CDR3 is 15 amino acids. CDR1 and CDR2 from the germline V gene are MNHEY and SVGAGI. This chain's CDR3 is CASSTGGTANEKLFF. CDR3 bases: TGTGCCAGCAGCACCGGGGGGACAGCCAATGAAAAACTGTTTTTT.

The chain is built from TRBV12-3 or TRBV12-4 and TRBJ1-6, with D unresolved. With 2 bases removed from V and 9 bases from J, the gap between germline ends came to 8 bases. The CDR3 has 13 amino acids. Here the CDR3 DNA reads TGTGCCAGCAGTTTAAGTTGGGCTTCACCCCTCCACTTT. It codes for CASSLSWASPLHF.

This chain links TRBV10-2 with TRBJ2-5; no reliable D call. The V gene lost 6 bases and the J gene lost 3 bases, with 14 bases spanning the gap. The CDR3 spans 14 residues. Germline V CDR1 and CDR2: WSHSY, SAAADI. The CDR3 loop is CASRTMGAEETQYF. DNA for the CDR3: TGCGCCAGCAGGACCATGGGCGCCGAAGAGACCCAGTACTTC.

V gene TRBV9 combines with J gene TRBJ1-5; D perhaps matches TRBD1 (5 bases). Germline V gives CDR1 SGDLS, CDR2 YYNGEE. The germline V and J ends were trimmed by 4 bases and 5 bases, with 10 bases remaining between them. This CDR3 region has 13 residues. CDR3 DNA sequence: TGTGCCAGCAGCCCCGACAGTTATCAGCCCCAGCATTTT. This encodes CASSPDSYQPQHF.

This chain connects TRBV30 to TRBJ1-4; the D is unclear. CDR1 and CDR2 (germline): GTSNPN, SVGIG (reference sequence). V was clipped by 0 bases and J by 4 bases, with 12 bases between them. This CDR3 region has 15 residues. The CDR3 DNA sequence: TGTGCCTGGAGTGTACGACCGTCGGTTAATGAAAAACTGTTTTTT. This codes for CAWSVRPSVNEKLFF.

V and J are TRBV2 and TRBJ1-2, with D perhaps TRBD1 (6 bases). V lost 6 bases to trimming and J lost 2 bases, with 16 bases between them. This CDR3 contains 15 residues. Looked up from germline, CDR1 is SNHLY and CDR2 is FYNNEI. Written as DNA, the CDR3 is TGTGCCAGCAGGATGACAGGTTTCACGAACTATGGCTACACCTTC. Encoded protein: CASRMTGFTNYGYTF.

The chain links TRBV5-1 to TRBJ2-5; TRBD1 matches at 9 bases. The V gene end was trimmed by 5 bases and the J gene end by 5 bases; junction bases not matched to a gene: 10. This CDR3 is 15 amino acids long. CDR1 SGHRS and CDR2 YFSETQ come from the germline V gene. As DNA, the CDR3 is TGCGCCAGCAGTGACACAGGGGGCTCGGGTGAGACCCAGTACTTC. Its protein is CASSDTGGSGETQYF.

The chain couples TRBV28 to TRBJ1-5; D call uncertain. The germline CDR1 and CDR2 sequences are MDHEN and SYDVKM. There are 12 residues in the CDR3. Trimming removed 8 bases at V and 0 bases at J, with 5 bases between. CDR3 sequence reads: CASCYSNQPQHF. The CDR3 DNA is TGTGCCAGCTGTTATAGCAATCAGCCCCAGCATTTT. Supplemented by reference TRBV28 and TRBJ1-5, the full variable domain reads DVKVTQSSRYLVKRTGEKVFLECVQDMDHENMFWYRQDPGLGLRLIYFSYDVKMKEKGDIPEGYSVSREKKERFSLILESASTNQTSMYLCASCYSNQPQHFGDGTRLSIL.

This rearrangement joins TRBV11-1 to TRBJ1-1; no definite D call. The CDR3 is 15 amino acids. The germline gives CDR1 SGHAT, CDR2 FQDESV (reference sequence). The germline V and J ends were trimmed by 3 bases and 1 base, with 12 bases remaining between them. The CDR3 region is CASSFRGKTNTEAFF. The CDR3 coding sequence is TGTGCCAGCAGCTTCCGGGGTAAGACGAACACTGAAGCTTTCTTT.

The rearrangement uses TRBV7-8 and TRBJ2-1, with TRBD1 as a possible D gene (6 bases). This CDR3 is built from 14 residues. The germline V gene has CDR1 SGHVS and CDR2 FQNEAQ. Trimming left V 5 bases short and J 9 bases short, with 17 bases between. The CDR3 reads CASSVDRLNIEQFF. CDR3 DNA sequence: TGTGCCAGCAGCGTAGACAGGTTGAACATTGAGCAGTTCTTC.

V and J are TRBV5-1 and TRBJ2-3; TRBD1 is a possible D gene (6 bases). With 0 bases removed from V and 1 base from J, the gap between germline ends came to 9 bases. CDR1 and CDR2 (germline): SGHRS, YFSETQ. This CDR3 is 15 amino acids long. In nucleotides, the CDR3 is TGCGCCAGCAGCTTGGGGACAGCCCGCACAGATACGCAGTATTTT. It specifies CASSLGTARTDTQYF.

The rearrangement joins TRBV6-5 to TRBJ1-1; D is unclear. The germline CDR1 and CDR2 sequences are MNHEY and SVGAGI. The CDR3 loop spans 14 amino acids. Trimming took off 3 bases at V and 11 bases at J, with 19 bases between the two ends. The CDR3 sequence: CASSYGRMDAGAFF. In DNA, the CDR3 is TGTGCCAGCAGTTATGGGAGGATGGATGCCGGGGCTTTCTTT.

In its sample, this clone was seen once. This rearrangement joins TRBV4-1 to TRBJ2-3; 7 bases are a match to TRBD2. The trim removed 8 bases at V and 8 bases at J, leaving 19 bases unmatched. Looked up from germline, CDR1 is MGHRA and CDR2 is YSYEKL. The CDR3 has 16 residues. The CDR3 here is CASSSPGRIGEGTQYF. The CDR3 nucleotides are TGCGCCAGCTCGTCCCCGGGCCGGATAGGGGAGGGTACGCAGTATTTT.

The J gene is TRBJ2-1, the V gene TRBV14; 7 bases agree with TRBD1. The trim removed 4 bases at V and 8 bases at J, leaving 8 bases unmatched. The CDR3 has 14 residues. Germline V lookup: CDR1 SGHDN, CDR2 FVKESK. The CDR3 DNA reads TGTGCCAGCAGCCGTGAGACAGGGTTCGATGAGCAGTTCTTC. Protein product: CASSRETGFDEQFF.